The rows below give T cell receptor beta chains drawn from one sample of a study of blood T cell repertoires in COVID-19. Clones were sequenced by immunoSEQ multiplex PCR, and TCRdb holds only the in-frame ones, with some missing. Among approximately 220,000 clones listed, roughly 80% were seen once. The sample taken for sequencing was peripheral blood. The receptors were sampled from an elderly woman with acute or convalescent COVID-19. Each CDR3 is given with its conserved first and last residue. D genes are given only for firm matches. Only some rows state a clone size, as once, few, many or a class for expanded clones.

TGTGCCAGCAGCGGGGGCGGGTGGACCTACGAGCAGTACTTC | CASSGGGWTYEQYF | - | TRBV5-5 | - | TRBJ2-7
TGTGCTAGCAGCTTAGGGATAGGGGTAGGAAAAGATACGCAGTATTTT | CASSLGIGVGKDTQYF | - | TRBV7-7 | - | TRBJ2-3
TGTGCCTGGAGACTAGGACGGGTTAACTATGGCTACACCTTC | CAWRLGRVNYGYTF | - | TRBV30 | - | TRBJ1-2
TGTGCCAGCAGTGAGTTAAGCGGCTCCTACAATGAGCAGTTCTTC | CASSELSGSYNEQFF | - | TRBV2 | - | TRBJ2-1
TGTGCCAGTAATCGTTTTTCCAGCTCTGGAAACACCATATATTTT | CASNRFSSSGNTIYF | once | TRBV19 | - | TRBJ1-3
TGCAGCGTTGGTGGCCCCGTCAGAGAGACCCAGTACTTC | CSVGGPVRETQYF | - | TRBV29-1 | - | TRBJ2-5
TGTGCCAGTAGTATTCGCCAGGGGCCCCAGCATTTT | CASSIRQGPQHF | - | TRBV19 | - | TRBJ1-5
TGTGCCAGCAGGGGACTAGCGGGAGCGAACACCGGGGAGCTGTTTTTT | CASRGLAGANTGELFF | - | TRBV6-6 | TRBD2 | TRBJ2-2
TGTGCCAGCAGCCGAAACGGACAAGATAGCAATCAGCCCCAGCATTTT | CASSRNGQDSNQPQHF | - | TRBV11-1 | - | TRBJ1-5
TGTGCCAGCAGCTTATCAGGGGGAACCACTGAAGCTTTCTTT | CASSLSGGTTEAFF | - | TRBV7-3 | TRBD1 | TRBJ1-1
TGTGCCAGCAGTTCAGGTGGGAGGGGATTATGGACTGAAGCTTTCTTT | CASSSGGRGLWTEAFF | - | TRBV28 | - | TRBJ1-1
TGTGCCTGGAGTGTGGCACAGGGCTATGGCTACACCTTC | CAWSVAQGYGYTF | - | TRBV30 | - | TRBJ1-2
TGTGCCAGCAGCTCGACGTCTAGCTGGAGCACCGGGGAGCTGTTTTTT | CASSSTSSWSTGELFF | - | TRBV7-3 | - | TRBJ2-2
TGTGCCATCAGTGAGCCCCAGTCCTTTAACTATGGCTACACCTTC | CAISEPQSFNYGYTF | - | TRBV10-3 | - | TRBJ1-2
TGTGCCAGCAGCTTGAACGGGGAACTGGGACAGGGAAGCACTGAAGCTTTCTTT | CASSLNGELGQGSTEAFF | - | TRBV13 | TRBD1 | TRBJ1-1
TGTGCCTGGAGTCGAGCCCTCGGCGGAGCGACCACAGATACGCAGTATTTT | CAWSRALGGATTDTQYF | - | TRBV30 | - | TRBJ2-3
TGTGCCAGCCACACCTATCCGACAGGGACCGACGAGCAGTACTTC | CASHTYPTGTDEQYF | - | TRBV28 | TRBD1 | TRBJ2-7
TGCGCCAGCAGCTTCACTCTAGCGGGAGACCAAGAGACCCAGTACTTC | CASSFTLAGDQETQYF | - | TRBV5-1 | TRBD2 | TRBJ2-5
TGTGCCAGCAGCCAGAATACAGGGGCGGATAGCAATCAGCCCCAGCATTTT | CASSQNTGADSNQPQHF | - | TRBV7-8 | TRBD1 | TRBJ1-5
TGTGCCAGCAGCCAACTTAACTCTGGGGCCAACGTCCTGACTTTC | CASSQLNSGANVLTF | - | TRBV2 | - | TRBJ2-6
TGTGCCAGCAGCTCCCAGAGAAACACCATATATTTT | CASSSQRNTIYF | - | TRBV7-8 | - | TRBJ1-3
TGTGCCAGCAGTTCCGCCCAGGACAGTAATTCACCCCTCCACTTT | CASSSAQDSNSPLHF | - | TRBV6-5 | - | TRBJ1-6
TGTGCCAGCAGCTTAGCCCCGGTAATGAACACTGAAGCTTTCTTT | CASSLAPVMNTEAFF | - | TRBV7-2 | - | TRBJ1-1
TGTGCCAGCAGCTCCTCTTTCGGACTAGCGGAGTTCACAGATACGCAGTATTTT | CASSSSFGLAEFTDTQYF | - | TRBV7-9 | TRBD2 | TRBJ2-3
TGCGCCAGCAGCCAAGGACAGCTAAGTCATGGCTACACCTTC | CASSQGQLSHGYTF | - | TRBV4-3 | - | TRBJ1-2
TGTGCCATCAGTGAAATTGATAGGGGGCCAGGAAACACCATATATTTT | CAISEIDRGPGNTIYF | - | TRBV10-3 | TRBD1 | TRBJ1-3
TGTGCCAGCAGCCAGGGACAGGGGGTTGGCGAGCAGTACTTC | CASSQGQGVGEQYF | - | TRBV4-2 | TRBD1 | TRBJ2-7
TGTGCCAGCAGTTACGTTCAGGGGGGCTACTATGGCTACACCTTC | CASSYVQGGYYGYTF | - | TRBV6-5 | TRBD1 | TRBJ1-2
TGTGCCAGCAGCTTATCGCAGAGCGGGGGGCCTTATAATGAGCAGTTCTTC | CASSLSQSGGPYNEQFF | once | TRBV7-2 | TRBD2 | TRBJ2-1
TGTGCCATCGGGGACAGGGGTTCCGAAAAACTGTTTTTT | CAIGDRGSEKLFF | - | TRBV10-3 | TRBD1 | TRBJ1-4
TGTGCCAGCTCAAAGGACAGGCAAACCTCTGGGGCCAACGTCCTGACTTTC | CASSKDRQTSGANVLTF | - | TRBV18 | TRBD1 | TRBJ2-6
TGTGCCAGCAGTTTGGGGACAGGGGAAGATACGCAGTATTTT | CASSLGTGEDTQYF | - | TRBV28 | TRBD1 | TRBJ2-3
TGTGCCAGCAGACCATACAGGGGAGGCGAGCAGTACTTC | CASRPYRGGEQYF | - | TRBV6-5 | - | TRBJ2-7
TGTGCCAGTAGTCCAGGGAACACAGATACGCAGTATTTT | CASSPGNTDTQYF | - | TRBV19 | - | TRBJ2-3
TGTGCCAGCAGCCCCAGGACAGGGGGGGTCGAGTTCTTC | CASSPRTGGVEFF | - | TRBV7-2 | TRBD1 | TRBJ2-1
TGTGCCAGCAGTTTTTTTGTAGGGGGTAACTATGGCTACACCTTC | CASSFFVGGNYGYTF | - | TRBV27 | - | TRBJ1-2
TGTGCCTGGAGTCCAAACAGGGGGAATGAAAAACTGTTTTTT | CAWSPNRGNEKLFF | - | TRBV30 | TRBD1 | TRBJ1-4
TGTGCCAGCAGCGCAACAGGGGCGGGCACTGAAGCTTTCTTT | CASSATGAGTEAFF | - | TRBV9 | TRBD1 | TRBJ1-1
TGTGCCAGCGGATGGACAGGGGGCCGCGGTGAAAAACTGTTTTTT | CASGWTGGRGEKLFF | - | TRBV2 | TRBD1 | TRBJ1-4
TGTGCCAGCAGCTTAACCAGCTACGAGCAGTACTTC | CASSLTSYEQYF | - | TRBV7-2 | - | TRBJ2-7
TGCAGCGTTGAAGGTAGCGGGACGACCTTGGTCTCCTACAATGAGCAGTTCTTC | CSVEGSGTTLVSYNEQFF | few | TRBV29-1 | TRBD2 | TRBJ2-1
TGCGCCAGCAGCCAAGATATGGGGGCCTCGAACACTGAAGCTTTCTTT | CASSQDMGASNTEAFF | - | TRBV4-1 | - | TRBJ1-1
TGTGCCAGCAGCTTACACAGGGGATCAGACACTGAAGCTTTCTTT | CASSLHRGSDTEAFF | - | TRBV27 | TRBD1 | TRBJ1-1
TGTGCCAGAAGCTACAAGGGACTAGCGGGAGATGGCACAGATACGCAGTATTTT | CARSYKGLAGDGTDTQYF | - | TRBV7-5 | - | TRBJ2-3
TGTGCCAGCTCACCCGGACAAACGAACACTGAAGCTTTCTTT | CASSPGQTNTEAFF | - | TRBV18 | - | TRBJ1-1
TGTGCCAGCAGCTTAGGGGGTGACACAGATACGCAGTATTTT | CASSLGGDTDTQYF | - | TRBV5-4 | - | TRBJ2-3
TGTTCGGGGTTCGGGACAGGGAAAAACAATGAGCAGTTCTTC | CSGFGTGKNNEQFF | - | TRBV7-9 | TRBD1 | TRBJ2-1
TGTGCCAGCAGCTTCCTCGGGACAGGGGTAGGAAACACCATATATTTT | CASSFLGTGVGNTIYF | many | TRBV7-2 | TRBD1 | TRBJ1-3
TGTGCCAGTCAGAGGGGGACGGAAGAGACCCAGTACTTC | CASQRGTEETQYF | few | TRBV2 | - | TRBJ2-5
TGCGCCAGCAGCCAAGAGGCGGGGGCGGTCGGCAATCAGCCCCAGCATTTT | CASSQEAGAVGNQPQHF | - | TRBV4-1 | - | TRBJ1-5
TGCGCCAGCAGCTTGTCTAGCCCGAACACCGGGGAGCTGTTTTTT | CASSLSSPNTGELFF | - | TRBV5-1 | - | TRBJ2-2
TGTGCCAGCAGATGGACAGGGGATTCACCCCTCCACTTT | CASRWTGDSPLHF | - | TRBV12-3/TRBV12-4 | TRBD1 | TRBJ1-6
TGTGCCAGCAGCCAAGATACGGTAAACTATGGCTACACCTTC | CASSQDTVNYGYTF | - | TRBV3-1/TRBV3-2 | - | TRBJ1-2
TGTGCCAGCAGCGATACAGGGGTCTTATTAGGCTACACCTTC | CASSDTGVLLGYTF | - | TRBV5-5 | TRBD1 | TRBJ1-2